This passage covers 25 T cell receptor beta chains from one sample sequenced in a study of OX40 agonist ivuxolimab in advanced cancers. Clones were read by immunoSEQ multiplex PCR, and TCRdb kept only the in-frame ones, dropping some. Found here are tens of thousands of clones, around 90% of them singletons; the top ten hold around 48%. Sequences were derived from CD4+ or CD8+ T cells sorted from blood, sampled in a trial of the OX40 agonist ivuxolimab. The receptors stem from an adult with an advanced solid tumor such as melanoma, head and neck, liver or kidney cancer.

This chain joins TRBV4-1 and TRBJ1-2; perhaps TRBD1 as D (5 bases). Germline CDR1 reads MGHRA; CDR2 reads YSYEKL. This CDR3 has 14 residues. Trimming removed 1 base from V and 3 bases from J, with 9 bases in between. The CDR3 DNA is TGCGCCAGCAGCCAAGCGTTGGGGCACTATGGCTACACCTTC. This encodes CASSQALGHYGYTF.

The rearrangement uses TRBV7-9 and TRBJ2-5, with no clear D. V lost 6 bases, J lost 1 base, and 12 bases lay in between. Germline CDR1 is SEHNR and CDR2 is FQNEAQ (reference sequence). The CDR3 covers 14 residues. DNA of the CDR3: TGTGCCAGCAGTTTTAGTAGGGCCCAAGAGACCCAGTACTTC. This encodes CASSFSRAQETQYF.

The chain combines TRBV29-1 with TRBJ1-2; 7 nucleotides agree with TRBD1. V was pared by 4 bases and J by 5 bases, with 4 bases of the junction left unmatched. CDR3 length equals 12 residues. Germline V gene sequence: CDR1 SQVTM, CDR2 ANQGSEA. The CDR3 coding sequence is TGCAGCGTTGCTGGGACAGATTATGGCTACACCTTC. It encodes CSVAGTDYGYTF.

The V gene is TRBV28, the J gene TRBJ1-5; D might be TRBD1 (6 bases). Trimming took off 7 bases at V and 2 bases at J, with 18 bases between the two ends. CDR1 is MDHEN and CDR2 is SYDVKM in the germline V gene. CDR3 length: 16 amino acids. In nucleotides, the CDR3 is TGTGCCAGCAATCCCCTCGACGGGGGCGGCAATCAGCCCCAGCATTTT. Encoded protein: CASNPLDGGGNQPQHF. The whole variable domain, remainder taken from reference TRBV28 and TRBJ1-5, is DVKVTQSSRYLVKRTGEKVFLECVQDMDHENMFWYRQDPGLGLRLIYFSYDVKMKEKGDIPEGYSVSREKKERFSLILESASTNQTSMYLCASNPLDGGGNQPQHFGDGTRLSIL.

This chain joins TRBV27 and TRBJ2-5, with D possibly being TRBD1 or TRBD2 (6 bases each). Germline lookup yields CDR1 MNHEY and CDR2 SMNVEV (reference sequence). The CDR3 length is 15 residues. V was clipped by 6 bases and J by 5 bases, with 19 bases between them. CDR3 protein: CASRAVEGGKETQYF. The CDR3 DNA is TGTGCCAGCAGGGCAGTGGAGGGGGGAAAGGAGACCCAGTACTTC.

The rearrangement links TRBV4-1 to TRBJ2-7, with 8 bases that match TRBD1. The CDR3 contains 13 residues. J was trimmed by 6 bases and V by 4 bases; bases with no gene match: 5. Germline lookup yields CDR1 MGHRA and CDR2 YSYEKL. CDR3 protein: CASSPMTGAEQYF. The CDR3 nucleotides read TGCGCCAGCAGCCCAATGACAGGGGCCGAGCAGTACTTC.

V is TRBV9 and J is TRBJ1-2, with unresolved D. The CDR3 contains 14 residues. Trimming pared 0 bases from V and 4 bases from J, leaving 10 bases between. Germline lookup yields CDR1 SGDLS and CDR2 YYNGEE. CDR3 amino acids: CASSVVTAAYGYTF. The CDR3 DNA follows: TGTGCCAGCAGCGTAGTTACAGCCGCCTATGGCTACACCTTC.

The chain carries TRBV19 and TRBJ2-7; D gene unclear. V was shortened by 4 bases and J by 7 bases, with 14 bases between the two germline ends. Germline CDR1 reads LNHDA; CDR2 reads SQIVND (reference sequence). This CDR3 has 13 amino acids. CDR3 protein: CASSTTDGEEQYF. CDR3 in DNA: TGTGCCAGTAGTACCACAGACGGAGAAGAGCAGTACTTC.

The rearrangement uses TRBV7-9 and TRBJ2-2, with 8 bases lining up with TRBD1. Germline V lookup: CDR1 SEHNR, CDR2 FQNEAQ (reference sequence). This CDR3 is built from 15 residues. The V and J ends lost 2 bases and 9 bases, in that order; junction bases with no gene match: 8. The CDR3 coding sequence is TGTGCCAGCAGCTTACAGGGGGCGCCCGCCCGGGAGCTGTTTTTT. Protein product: CASSLQGAPARELFF.

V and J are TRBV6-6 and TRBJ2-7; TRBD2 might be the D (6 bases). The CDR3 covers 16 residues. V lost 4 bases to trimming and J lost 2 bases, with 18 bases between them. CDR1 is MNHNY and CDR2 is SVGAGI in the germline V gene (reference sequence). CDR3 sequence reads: CASSSTSQGGAYEQYF. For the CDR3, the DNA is TGTGCCAGCAGTTCGACCTCCCAGGGCGGGGCCTACGAGCAGTACTTC.

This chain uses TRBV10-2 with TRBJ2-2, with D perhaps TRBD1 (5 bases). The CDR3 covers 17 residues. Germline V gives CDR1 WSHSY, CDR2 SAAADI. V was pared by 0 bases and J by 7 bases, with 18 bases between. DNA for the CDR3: TGCGCCAGCAGTGAGTCGACGCTTACAGGTTACAACGGGGAGCTGTTTTTT. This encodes CASSESTLTGYNGELFF.

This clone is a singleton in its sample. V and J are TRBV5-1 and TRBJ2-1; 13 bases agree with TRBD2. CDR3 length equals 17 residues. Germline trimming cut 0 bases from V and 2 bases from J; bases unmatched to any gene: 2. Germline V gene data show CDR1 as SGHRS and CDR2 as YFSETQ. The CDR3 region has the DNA TGCGCCAGCAGCTTGGGACTAGCGGGGGGCCCCTACAATGAGCAGTTCTTC. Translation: CASSLGLAGGPYNEQFF. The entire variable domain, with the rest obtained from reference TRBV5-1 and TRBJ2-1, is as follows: KAGVTQTPRYLIKTRGQQVTLSCSPISGHRSVSWYQQTPGQGLQFLFEYFSETQRNKGNFPGRFSGRQFSNSRSEMNVSTLELGDSALYLCASSLGLAGGPYNEQFFGPGTRLTVL.

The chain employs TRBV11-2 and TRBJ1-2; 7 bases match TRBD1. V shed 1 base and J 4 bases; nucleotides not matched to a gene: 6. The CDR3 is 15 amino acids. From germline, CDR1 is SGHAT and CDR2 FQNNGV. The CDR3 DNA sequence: TGTGCCAGCAGCTTAGCGAGGGGGCAGTTCTATGGCTACACCTTC. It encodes CASSLARGQFYGYTF. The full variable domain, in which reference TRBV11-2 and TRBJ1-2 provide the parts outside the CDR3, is EAGVAQSPRYKIIEKRQSVAFWCNPISGHATLYWYQQILGQGPKLLIQFQNNGVVDDSQLPKDRFSAERLKGVDSTLKIQPAKLEDSAVYLCASSLARGQFYGYTFGSGTRLTVV.

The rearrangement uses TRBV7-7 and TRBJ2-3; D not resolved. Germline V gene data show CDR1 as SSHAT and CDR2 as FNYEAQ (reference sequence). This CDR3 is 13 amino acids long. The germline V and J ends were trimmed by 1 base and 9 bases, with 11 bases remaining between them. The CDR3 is CASSLVSWSTQYF. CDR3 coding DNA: TGTGCCAGCAGCTTAGTAAGCTGGTCCACGCAGTATTTT.

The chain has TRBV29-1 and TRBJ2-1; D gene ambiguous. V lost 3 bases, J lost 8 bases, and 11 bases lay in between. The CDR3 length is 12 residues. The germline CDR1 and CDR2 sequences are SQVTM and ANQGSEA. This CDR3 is CSVEKGGDEQFF. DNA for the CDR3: TGCAGCGTTGAGAAGGGTGGGGATGAGCAGTTCTTC.

DNA for the CDR3: TGTGCCAGCAGTCCTCACCGGGACAGGGAGGGCTATGGCTACACCTTC. This translates into CASSPHRDREGYGYTF. The genes are TRBV27 and TRBJ1-2; 9 positions match TRBD1. The ends lost 5 bases at V and 4 bases at J; junction bases unmatched: 11. The CDR3 contains 16 residues. Germline V gene sequence: CDR1 MNHEY, CDR2 SMNVEV (reference sequence).

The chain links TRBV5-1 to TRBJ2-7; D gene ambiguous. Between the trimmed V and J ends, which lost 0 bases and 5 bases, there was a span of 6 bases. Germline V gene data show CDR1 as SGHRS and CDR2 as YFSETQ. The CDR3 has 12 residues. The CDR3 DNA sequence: TGCGCCAGCAGCTTGGGGGTGGACGAGCAGTACTTC. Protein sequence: CASSLGVDEQYF. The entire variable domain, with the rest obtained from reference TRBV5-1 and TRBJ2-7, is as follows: KAGVTQTPRYLIKTRGQQVTLSCSPISGHRSVSWYQQTPGQGLQFLFEYFSETQRNKGNFPGRFSGRQFSNSRSEMNVSTLELGDSALYLCASSLGVDEQYFGPGTRLTVT.

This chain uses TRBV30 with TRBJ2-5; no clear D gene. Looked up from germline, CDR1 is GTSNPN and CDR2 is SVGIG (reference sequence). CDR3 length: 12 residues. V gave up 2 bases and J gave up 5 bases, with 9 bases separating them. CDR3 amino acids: CAWSIEWETQYF. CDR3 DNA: TGTGCCTGGAGTATTGAGTGGGAGACCCAGTACTTC.

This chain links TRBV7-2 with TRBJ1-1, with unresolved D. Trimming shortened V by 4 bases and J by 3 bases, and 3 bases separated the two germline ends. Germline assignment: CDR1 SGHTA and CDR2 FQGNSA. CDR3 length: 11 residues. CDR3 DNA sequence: TGTGCCAGCAGCTATCACACTGAAGCTTTCTTT. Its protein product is CASSYHTEAFF.

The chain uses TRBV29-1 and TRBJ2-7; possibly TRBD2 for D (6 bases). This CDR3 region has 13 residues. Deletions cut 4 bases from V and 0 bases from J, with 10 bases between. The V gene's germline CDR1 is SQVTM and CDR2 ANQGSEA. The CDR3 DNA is TGCAGCGTTGTACTAGCTCACTCCTACGAGCAGTACTTC. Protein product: CSVVLAHSYEQYF.

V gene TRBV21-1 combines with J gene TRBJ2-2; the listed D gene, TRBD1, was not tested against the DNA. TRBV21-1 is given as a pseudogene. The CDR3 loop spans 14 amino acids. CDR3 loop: CASSKRGLSGELFF. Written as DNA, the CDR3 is TGTGCCAGCAGCAAAAGGGGGCTTTCCGGGGAGCTGTTTTTT.

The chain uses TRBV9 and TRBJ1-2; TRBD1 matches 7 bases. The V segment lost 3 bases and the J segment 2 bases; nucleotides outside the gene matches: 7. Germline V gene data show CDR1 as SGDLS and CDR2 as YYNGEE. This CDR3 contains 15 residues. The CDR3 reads CASSGGGGQNYGYTF. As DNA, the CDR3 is TGTGCCAGCAGCGGCGGGGGGGGACAGAACTATGGCTACACCTTC.

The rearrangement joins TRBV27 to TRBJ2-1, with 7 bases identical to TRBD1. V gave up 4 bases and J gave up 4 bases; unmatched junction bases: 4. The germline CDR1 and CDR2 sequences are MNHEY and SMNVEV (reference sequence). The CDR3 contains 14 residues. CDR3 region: CASSSTGLYNEQFF. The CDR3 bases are TGTGCCAGCAGTTCGACAGGGCTTTACAATGAGCAGTTCTTC.

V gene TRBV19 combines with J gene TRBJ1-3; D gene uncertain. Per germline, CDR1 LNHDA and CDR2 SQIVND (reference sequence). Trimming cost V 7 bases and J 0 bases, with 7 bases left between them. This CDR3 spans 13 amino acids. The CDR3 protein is CASIRGSGNTIYF. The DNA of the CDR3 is TGTGCCAGTATCAGAGGCTCTGGAAACACCATATATTTT.

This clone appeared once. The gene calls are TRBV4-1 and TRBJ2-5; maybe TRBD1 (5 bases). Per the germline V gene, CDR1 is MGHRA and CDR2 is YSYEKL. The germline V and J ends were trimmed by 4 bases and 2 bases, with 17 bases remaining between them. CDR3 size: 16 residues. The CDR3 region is CASSPSGAPVQETQYF. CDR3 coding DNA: TGCGCCAGCAGCCCTTCTGGGGCGCCCGTTCAAGAGACCCAGTACTTC.